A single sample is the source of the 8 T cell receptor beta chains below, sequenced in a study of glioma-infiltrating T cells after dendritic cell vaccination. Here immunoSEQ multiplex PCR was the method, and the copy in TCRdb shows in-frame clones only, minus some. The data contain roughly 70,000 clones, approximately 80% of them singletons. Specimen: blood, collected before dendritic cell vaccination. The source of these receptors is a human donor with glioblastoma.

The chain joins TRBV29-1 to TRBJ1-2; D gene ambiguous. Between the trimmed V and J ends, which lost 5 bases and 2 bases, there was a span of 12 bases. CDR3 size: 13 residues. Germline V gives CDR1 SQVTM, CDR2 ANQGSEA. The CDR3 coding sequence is TGCAGCGTTAGATCGGGAGTAAACTATGGCTACACCTTC. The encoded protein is CSVRSGVNYGYTF.

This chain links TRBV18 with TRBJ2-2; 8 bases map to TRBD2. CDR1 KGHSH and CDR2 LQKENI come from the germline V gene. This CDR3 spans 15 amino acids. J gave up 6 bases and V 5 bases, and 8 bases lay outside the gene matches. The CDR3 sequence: CASSTTGTSAGELFF. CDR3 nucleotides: TGTGCCAGCTCAACGACCGGGACTAGTGCCGGGGAGCTGTTTTTT.

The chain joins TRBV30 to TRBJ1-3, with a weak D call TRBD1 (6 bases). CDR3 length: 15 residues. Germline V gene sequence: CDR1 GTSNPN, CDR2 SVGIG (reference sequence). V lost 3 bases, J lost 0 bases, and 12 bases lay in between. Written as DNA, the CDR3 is TGTGCCTGGAGAGAACAGGGTGACTCTGGAAACACCATATATTTT. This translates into CAWREQGDSGNTIYF.

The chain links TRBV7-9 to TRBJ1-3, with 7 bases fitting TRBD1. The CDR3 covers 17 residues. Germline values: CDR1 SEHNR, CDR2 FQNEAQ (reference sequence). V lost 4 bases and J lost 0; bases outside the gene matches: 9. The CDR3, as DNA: TGTGCCAGCAGCTCTCAGGGACAGCTCTTCTCTGGAAACACCATATATTTT. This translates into CASSSQGQLFSGNTIYF.

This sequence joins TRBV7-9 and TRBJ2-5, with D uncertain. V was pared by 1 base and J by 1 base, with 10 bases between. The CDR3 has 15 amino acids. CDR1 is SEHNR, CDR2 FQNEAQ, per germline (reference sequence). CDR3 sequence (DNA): TGTGCCAGCAGCTTAGTAAGCGTTCGCCAAGAGACCCAGTACTTC. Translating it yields CASSLVSVRQETQYF.

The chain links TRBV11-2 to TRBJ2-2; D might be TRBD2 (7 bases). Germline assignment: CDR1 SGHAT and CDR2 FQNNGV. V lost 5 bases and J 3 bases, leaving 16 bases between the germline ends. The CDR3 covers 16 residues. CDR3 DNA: TGTGCCAGCAGCGACTCCCGGGGGGCGGACACCGGGGAGCTGTTTTTT. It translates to CASSDSRGADTGELFF.

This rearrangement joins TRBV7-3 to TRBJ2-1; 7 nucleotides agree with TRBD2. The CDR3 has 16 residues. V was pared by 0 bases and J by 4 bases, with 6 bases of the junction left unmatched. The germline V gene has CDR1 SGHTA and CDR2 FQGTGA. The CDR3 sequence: CASSLTGSGAYNEQFF. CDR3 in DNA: TGTGCCAGCAGCTTAACGGGCAGCGGGGCGTACAATGAGCAGTTCTTC.

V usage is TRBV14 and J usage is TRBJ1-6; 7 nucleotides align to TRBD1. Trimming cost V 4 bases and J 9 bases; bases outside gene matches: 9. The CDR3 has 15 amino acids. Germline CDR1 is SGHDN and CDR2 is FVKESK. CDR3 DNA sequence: TGTGCCAGCAGCCCCCGACAGGGAGAGGGTTCACCCCTCCACTTT. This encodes CASSPRQGEGSPLHF.